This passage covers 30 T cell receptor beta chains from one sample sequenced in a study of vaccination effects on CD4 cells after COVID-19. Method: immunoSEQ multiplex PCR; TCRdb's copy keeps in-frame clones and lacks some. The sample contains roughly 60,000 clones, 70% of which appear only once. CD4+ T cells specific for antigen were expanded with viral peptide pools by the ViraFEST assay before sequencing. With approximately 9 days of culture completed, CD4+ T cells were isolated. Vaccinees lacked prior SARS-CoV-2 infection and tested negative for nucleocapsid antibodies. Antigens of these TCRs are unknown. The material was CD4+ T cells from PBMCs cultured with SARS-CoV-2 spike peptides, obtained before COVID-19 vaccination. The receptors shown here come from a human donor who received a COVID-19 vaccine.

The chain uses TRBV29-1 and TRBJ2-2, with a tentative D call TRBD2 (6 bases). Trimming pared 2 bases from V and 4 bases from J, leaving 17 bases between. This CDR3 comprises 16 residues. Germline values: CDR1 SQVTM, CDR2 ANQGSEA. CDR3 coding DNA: TGCAGCGTTGAACTCGAAACTAGCTCTGGCACCGGGGAGCTGTTTTTT. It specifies CSVELETSSGTGELFF.

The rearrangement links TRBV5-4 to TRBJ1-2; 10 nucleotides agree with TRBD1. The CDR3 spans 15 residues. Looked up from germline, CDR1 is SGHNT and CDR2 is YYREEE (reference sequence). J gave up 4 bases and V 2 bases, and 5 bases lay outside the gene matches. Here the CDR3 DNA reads TGTGCCAGCAGCTTTCGGGACAGGGGCCCCTATGGCTACACCTTC. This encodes CASSFRDRGPYGYTF.

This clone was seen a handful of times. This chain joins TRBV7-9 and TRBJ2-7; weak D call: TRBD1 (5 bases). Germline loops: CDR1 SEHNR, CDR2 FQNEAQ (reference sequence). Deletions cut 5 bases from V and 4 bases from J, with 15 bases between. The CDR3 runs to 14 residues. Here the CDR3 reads CASSPPGHTYEQYF. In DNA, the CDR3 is TGTGCCAGCAGCCCCCCCGGACACACTTACGAGCAGTACTTC. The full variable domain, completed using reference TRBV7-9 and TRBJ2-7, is DTGVSQNPRHKITKRGQNVTFRCDPISEHNRLYWYRQTLGQGPEFLTYFQNEAQLEKSRLLSDRFSAERPKGSFSTLEIQRTEQGDSAMYLCASSPPGHTYEQYFGPGTRLTVT.

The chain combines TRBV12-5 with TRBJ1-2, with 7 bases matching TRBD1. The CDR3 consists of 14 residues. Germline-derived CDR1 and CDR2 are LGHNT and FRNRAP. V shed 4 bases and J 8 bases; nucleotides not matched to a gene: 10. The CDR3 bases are TGTGCTAGTGGTTCTAGCCTGACAGGGAGCGGCTACACCTTC. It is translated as CASGSSLTGSGYTF.

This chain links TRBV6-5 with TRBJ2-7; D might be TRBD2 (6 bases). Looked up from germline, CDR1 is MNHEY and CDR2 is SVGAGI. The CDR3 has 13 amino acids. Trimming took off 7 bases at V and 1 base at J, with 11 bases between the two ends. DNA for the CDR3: TGTGCCAGCATGCGGGACGGATCCTACGAGCAGTACTTC. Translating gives CASMRDGSYEQYF.

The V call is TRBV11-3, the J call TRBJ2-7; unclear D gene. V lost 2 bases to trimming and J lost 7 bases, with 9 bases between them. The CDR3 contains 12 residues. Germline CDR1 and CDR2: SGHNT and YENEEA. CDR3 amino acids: CASSLRYGEQYF. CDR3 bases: TGTGCCAGCAGCTTACGGTATGGTGAGCAGTACTTC.

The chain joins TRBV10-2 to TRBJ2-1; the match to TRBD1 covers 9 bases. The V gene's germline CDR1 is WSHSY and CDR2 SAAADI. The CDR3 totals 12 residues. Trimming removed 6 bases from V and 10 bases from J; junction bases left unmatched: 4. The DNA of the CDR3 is TGCGCCAGCAGACCTACAGGGGGCGAGCAGTTCTTC. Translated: CASRPTGGEQFF.

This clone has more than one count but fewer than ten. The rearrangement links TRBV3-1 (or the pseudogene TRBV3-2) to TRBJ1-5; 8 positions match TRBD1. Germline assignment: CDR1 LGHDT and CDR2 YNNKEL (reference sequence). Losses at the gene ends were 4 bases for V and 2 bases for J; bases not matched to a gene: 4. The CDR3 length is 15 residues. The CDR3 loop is CASSPGQGGNQPQHF. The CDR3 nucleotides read TGTGCCAGCAGCCCTGGACAGGGAGGCAATCAGCCCCAGCATTTT.

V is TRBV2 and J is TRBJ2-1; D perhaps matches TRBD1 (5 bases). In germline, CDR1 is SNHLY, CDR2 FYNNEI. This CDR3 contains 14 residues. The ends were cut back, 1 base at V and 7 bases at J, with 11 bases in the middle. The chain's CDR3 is CASSEVVKGNEQFF. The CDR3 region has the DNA TGTGCCAGCAGTGAAGTTGTGAAGGGGAATGAGCAGTTCTTC.

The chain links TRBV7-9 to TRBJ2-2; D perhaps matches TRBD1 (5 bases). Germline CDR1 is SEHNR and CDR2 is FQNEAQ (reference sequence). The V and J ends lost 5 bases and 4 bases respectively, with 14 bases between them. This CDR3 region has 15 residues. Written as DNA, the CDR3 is TGTGCCAGCAGCCCCTGGGGCATTGTCACCGGGGAGCTGTTTTTT. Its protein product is CASSPWGIVTGELFF.

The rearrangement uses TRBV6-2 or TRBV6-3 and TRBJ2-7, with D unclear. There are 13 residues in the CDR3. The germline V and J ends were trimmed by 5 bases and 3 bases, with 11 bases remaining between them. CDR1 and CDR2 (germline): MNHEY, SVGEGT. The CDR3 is CASSKGRFYEQYF. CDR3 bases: TGTGCCAGCAGTAAAGGACGTTTCTACGAGCAGTACTTC.

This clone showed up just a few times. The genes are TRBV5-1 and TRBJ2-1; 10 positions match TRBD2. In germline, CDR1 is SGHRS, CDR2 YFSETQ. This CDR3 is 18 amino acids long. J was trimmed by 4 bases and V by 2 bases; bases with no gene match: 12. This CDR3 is CASSFLTLTSGLYNEQFF. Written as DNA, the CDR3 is TGCGCCAGCAGCTTCTTGACCCTGACTAGCGGGCTTTACAATGAGCAGTTCTTC. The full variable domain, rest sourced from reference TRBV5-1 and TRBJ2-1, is KAGVTQTPRYLIKTRGQQVTLSCSPISGHRSVSWYQQTPGQGLQFLFEYFSETQRNKGNFPGRFSGRQFSNSRSEMNVSTLELGDSALYLCASSFLTLTSGLYNEQFFGPGTRLTVL.

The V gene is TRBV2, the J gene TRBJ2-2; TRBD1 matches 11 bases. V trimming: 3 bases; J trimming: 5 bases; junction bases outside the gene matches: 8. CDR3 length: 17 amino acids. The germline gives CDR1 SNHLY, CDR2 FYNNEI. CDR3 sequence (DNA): TGTGCCAGCAGTGAGGCCGGGACAGGGGGTCGAACCGGGGAGCTGTTTTTT. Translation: CASSEAGTGGRTGELFF. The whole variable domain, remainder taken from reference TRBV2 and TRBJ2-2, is EPEVTQTPSHQVTQMGQEVILRCVPISNHLYFYWYRQILGQKVEFLVSFYNNEISEKSEIFDDQFSVERPDGSNFTLKIRSTKLEDSAMYFCASSEAGTGGRTGELFFGEGSRLTVL.

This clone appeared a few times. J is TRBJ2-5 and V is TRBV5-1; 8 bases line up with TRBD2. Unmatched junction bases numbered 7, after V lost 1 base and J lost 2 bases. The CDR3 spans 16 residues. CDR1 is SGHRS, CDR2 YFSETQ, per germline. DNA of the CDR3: TGCGCCAGCAGCTTGAATAGCGGGAACATGCAAGAGACCCAGTACTTC. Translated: CASSLNSGNMQETQYF. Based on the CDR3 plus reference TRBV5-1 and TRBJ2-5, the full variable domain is KAGVTQTPRYLIKTRGQQVTLSCSPISGHRSVSWYQQTPGQGLQFLFEYFSETQRNKGNFPGRFSGRQFSNSRSEMNVSTLELGDSALYLCASSLNSGNMQETQYFGPGTRLLVL.

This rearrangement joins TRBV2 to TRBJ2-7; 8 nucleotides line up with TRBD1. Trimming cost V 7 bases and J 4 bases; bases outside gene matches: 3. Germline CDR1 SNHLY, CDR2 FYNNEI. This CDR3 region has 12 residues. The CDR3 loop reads CASKDRVYEQYF. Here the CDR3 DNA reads TGTGCCAGCAAGGACAGGGTATACGAGCAGTACTTC.

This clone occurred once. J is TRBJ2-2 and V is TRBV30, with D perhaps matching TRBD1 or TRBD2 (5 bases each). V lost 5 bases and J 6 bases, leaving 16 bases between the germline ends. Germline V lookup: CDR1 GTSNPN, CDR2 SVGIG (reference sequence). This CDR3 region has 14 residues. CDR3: CAWGRGPGPGELFF. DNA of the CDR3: TGTGCCTGGGGACGGGGCCCTGGGCCCGGGGAGCTGTTTTTT.

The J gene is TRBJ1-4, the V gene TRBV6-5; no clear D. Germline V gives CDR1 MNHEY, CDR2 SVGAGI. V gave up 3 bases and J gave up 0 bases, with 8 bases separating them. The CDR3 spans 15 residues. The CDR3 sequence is CASSYRAATNEKLFF. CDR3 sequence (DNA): TGTGCCAGCAGTTATAGAGCAGCAACTAATGAAAAACTGTTTTTT.

The CDR3 loop is CASTGRGTAQDTQYF. The CDR3 DNA sequence: TGCGCCAGCACGGGAAGGGGAACTGCACAAGATACGCAGTATTTT. This chain joins TRBV5-1 and TRBJ2-3; D might be TRBD1 or TRBD2, each matching 5 bases. The CDR3 extends over 15 amino acids. Germline V lookup: CDR1 SGHRS, CDR2 YFSETQ. Between the trimmed V and J ends, which lost 6 bases and 5 bases, there was a span of 19 bases.

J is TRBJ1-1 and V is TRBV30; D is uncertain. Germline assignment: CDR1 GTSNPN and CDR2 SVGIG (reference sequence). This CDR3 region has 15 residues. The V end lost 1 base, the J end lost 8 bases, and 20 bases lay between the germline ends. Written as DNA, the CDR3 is TGTGCCTGGAGTGGCGAAGGGCACCTACGACAAGAAGCTTTCTTT. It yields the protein CAWSGEGHLRQEAFF.

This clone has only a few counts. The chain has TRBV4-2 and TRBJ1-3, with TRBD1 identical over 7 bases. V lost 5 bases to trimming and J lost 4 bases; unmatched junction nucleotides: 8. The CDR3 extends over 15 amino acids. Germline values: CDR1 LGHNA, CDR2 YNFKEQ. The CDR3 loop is CASSSPGGGGNTIYF. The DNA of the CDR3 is TGTGCCAGCAGCTCCCCAGGGGGAGGAGGAAACACCATATATTTT.

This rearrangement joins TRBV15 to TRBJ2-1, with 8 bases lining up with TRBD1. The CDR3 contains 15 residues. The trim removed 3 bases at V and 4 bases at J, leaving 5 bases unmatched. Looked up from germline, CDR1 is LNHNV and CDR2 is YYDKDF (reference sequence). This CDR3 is CATSSGQGAYNEQFF. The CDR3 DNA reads TGTGCCACCAGCAGCGGACAGGGTGCATACAATGAGCAGTTCTTC.

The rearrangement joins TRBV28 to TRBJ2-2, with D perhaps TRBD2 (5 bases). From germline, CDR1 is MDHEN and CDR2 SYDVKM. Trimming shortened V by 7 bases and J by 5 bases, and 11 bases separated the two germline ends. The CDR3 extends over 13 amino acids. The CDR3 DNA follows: TGTGCCAGCACAGAAACGGGGACCGGGGAGCTGTTTTTT. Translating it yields CASTETGTGELFF.

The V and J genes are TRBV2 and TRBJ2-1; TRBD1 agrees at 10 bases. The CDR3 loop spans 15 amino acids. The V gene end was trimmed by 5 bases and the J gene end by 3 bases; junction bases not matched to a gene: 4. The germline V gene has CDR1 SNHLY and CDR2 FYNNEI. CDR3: CASSTRDRGYNEQFF. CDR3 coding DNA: TGTGCCAGCAGTACCAGGGACAGGGGCTACAATGAGCAGTTCTTC. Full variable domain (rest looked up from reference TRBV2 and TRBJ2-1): EPEVTQTPSHQVTQMGQEVILRCVPISNHLYFYWYRQILGQKVEFLVSFYNNEISEKSEIFDDQFSVERPDGSNFTLKIRSTKLEDSAMYFCASSTRDRGYNEQFFGPGTRLTVL.

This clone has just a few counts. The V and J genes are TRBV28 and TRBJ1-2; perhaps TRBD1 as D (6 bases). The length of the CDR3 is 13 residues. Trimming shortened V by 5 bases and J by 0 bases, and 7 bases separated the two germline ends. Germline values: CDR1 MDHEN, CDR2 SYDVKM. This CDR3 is CASSGDTNYGYTF. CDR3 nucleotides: TGTGCCAGCAGTGGGGACACTAACTATGGCTACACCTTC.

The CDR3 is CASSLGDRGRRYGYTF. For the CDR3, the DNA is TGTGCCAGCAGCTTAGGGGACAGGGGGCGGCGCTATGGCTACACCTTC. This chain uses TRBV11-2 with TRBJ1-2; 12 nucleotides match TRBD1. Germline trimming cut 1 base from V and 4 bases from J; bases unmatched to any gene: 4. Germline loops: CDR1 SGHAT, CDR2 FQNNGV. This CDR3 spans 16 amino acids.

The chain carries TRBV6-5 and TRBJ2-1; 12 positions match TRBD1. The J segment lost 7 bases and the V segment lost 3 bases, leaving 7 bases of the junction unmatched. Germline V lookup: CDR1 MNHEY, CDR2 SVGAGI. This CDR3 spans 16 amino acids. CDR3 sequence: CASSYRRDRGRNEQFF. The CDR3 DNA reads TGTGCCAGCAGTTATAGACGGGACAGGGGGCGGAATGAGCAGTTCTTC.

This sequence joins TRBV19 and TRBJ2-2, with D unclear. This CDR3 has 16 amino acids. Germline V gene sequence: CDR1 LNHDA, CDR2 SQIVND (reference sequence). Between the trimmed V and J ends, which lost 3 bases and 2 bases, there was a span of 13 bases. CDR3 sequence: CASSILGLENTGELFF. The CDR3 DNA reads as TGTGCCAGTAGTATTTTAGGGTTGGAAAACACCGGGGAGCTGTTTTTT.

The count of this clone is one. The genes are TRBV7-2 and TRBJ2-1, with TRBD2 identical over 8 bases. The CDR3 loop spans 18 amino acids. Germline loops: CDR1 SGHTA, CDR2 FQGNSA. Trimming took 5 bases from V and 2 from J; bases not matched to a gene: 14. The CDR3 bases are TGTGCCAGCAGCCCCCGGGGGGGGGTGGTGGGAACCTACAATGAGCAGTTCTTC. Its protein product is CASSPRGGVVGTYNEQFF.

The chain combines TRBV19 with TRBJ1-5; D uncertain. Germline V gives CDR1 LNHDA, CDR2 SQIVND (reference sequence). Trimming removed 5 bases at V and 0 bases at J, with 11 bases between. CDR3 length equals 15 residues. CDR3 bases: TGTGCCAGTAGTTTGCAGAGCTATAGCAATCAGCCCCAGCATTTT. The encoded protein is CASSLQSYSNQPQHF.

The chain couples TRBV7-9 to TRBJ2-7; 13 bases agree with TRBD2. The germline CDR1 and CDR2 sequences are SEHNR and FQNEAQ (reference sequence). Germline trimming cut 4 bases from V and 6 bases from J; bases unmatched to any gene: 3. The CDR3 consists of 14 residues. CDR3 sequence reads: CASSSGLAGAEQYF. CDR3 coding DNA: TGTGCCAGCAGCTCCGGACTAGCGGGAGCCGAGCAGTACTTC.